The rows below give T cell receptor beta chains drawn from one sample of a study of blood T cells in healthy people across ages. One entry per CDR3 protein, called by TCRdb with MiXCR from the 5' RACE reads. The sample lists around 1,500,000 distinct CDR3 sequences, approximately 40% seen once, with approximately 7.9% in the top ten. Sample: blood. These receptors all stem from a young woman in good health. CDR3s include the opening cysteine and the closing phenylalanine or tryptophan. Fields, in order: V gene, J gene, clone size, D gene, CDR3 protein, CDR3 DNA. A D gene is named only where the DNA matches it firmly. Some rows mark clone size as missing; the rest say once, few, many or name a class of expanded clone.

v_call: TRBV10-3
j_call: TRBJ1-1
clone_size: few
d_call: .
cdr3_aa: CAISESANTEAFF
cdr3_nt: TGTGCCATCAGTGAATCAGCGAACACTGAAGCTTTCTTT

v_call: TRBV18
j_call: TRBJ1-1
clone_size: .
d_call: .
cdr3_aa: CASSPSHANTEAFF
cdr3_nt: TGTGCCAGCTCCCCTTCTCATGCGAACACTGAAGCTTTCTTT

v_call: TRBV10-3
j_call: TRBJ1-2
clone_size: .
d_call: TRBD1
cdr3_aa: CAISGTGGEWANYGYTF
cdr3_nt: TGTGCCATCAGTGGGACAGGGGGCGAGTGGGCTAACTATGGCTACACCTTC

v_call: TRBV20-1
j_call: TRBJ1-1
clone_size: .
d_call: .
cdr3_aa: CSARDPTAAGARTEAFF
cdr3_nt: TGCAGTGCTAGAGATCCCACAGCCGCGGGAGCAAGGACTGAAGCTTTCTTT

v_call: TRBV6-1
j_call: TRBJ2-2
clone_size: .
d_call: .
cdr3_aa: CASSEGAVPYGPIPAILFF
cdr3_nt: TGTGCCAGCAGTGAAGGCGCAGTTCCCTATGGACCTATCCCAGCTATCCTGTTTTTT

v_call: TRBV16
j_call: TRBJ1-6
clone_size: once
d_call: .
cdr3_aa: CASSPGRYNPPLHF
cdr3_nt: TGTGCCAGCAGTCCTGGACGGTATAATCCACCCCTCCACTTT

v_call: TRBV7-9
j_call: TRBJ1-2
clone_size: .
d_call: TRBD1
cdr3_aa: CASSSTGSLNYGYTF
cdr3_nt: TGTGCCAGCAGCTCGACAGGGTCGCTTAACTATGGCTACACCTTC

v_call: TRBV7-2
j_call: TRBJ2-4
clone_size: .
d_call: TRBD2
cdr3_aa: CASSLVVPAGVIRNIQYF
cdr3_nt: TGTGCCAGCAGCTTAGTTGTTCCAGCGGGGGTAATAAGAAACATTCAGTACTTC

v_call: TRBV4-1
j_call: TRBJ1-2
clone_size: .
d_call: .
cdr3_aa: CASSQASGPNYGYTF
cdr3_nt: TGCGCCAGCAGCCAAGCCTCGGGGCCTAACTATGGCTACACCTTC

v_call: TRBV5-1
j_call: TRBJ2-5
clone_size: few
d_call: .
cdr3_aa: CASSPRGGNQETQYF
cdr3_nt: TGCGCCAGCAGCCCGAGAGGGGGAAATCAAGAGACCCAGTACTTC

v_call: TRBV5-1
j_call: TRBJ2-5
clone_size: .
d_call: TRBD2
cdr3_aa: CASSWSGTSGSGETQYF
cdr3_nt: TGCGCCAGCAGCTGGTCCGGGACTAGCGGGAGTGGCGAGACCCAGTACTTC

v_call: TRBV6-1
j_call: TRBJ2-7
clone_size: .
d_call: .
cdr3_aa: CASGDGSNYEQYF
cdr3_nt: TGTGCCAGCGGAGACGGGTCCAACTACGAGCAGTACTTC

v_call: TRBV10-3
j_call: TRBJ2-5
clone_size: .
d_call: TRBD1
cdr3_aa: CAISGTGGNEQYF
cdr3_nt: TGTGCCATCTCCGGGACAGGGGGAAATGAGCAGTACTTC

v_call: TRBV20-1
j_call: TRBJ1-1
clone_size: once
d_call: .
cdr3_aa: CSARGRDGVPEAFF
cdr3_nt: TGCAGTGCTAGAGGTCGGGATGGGGTGCCTGAAGCTTTCTTT

v_call: TRBV12-5
j_call: TRBJ1-2
clone_size: few
d_call: .
cdr3_aa: CASGLGGASQANYGYTF
cdr3_nt: TGTGCTAGTGGTTTGGGAGGGGCCTCCCAAGCTAACTATGGCTACACCTTC

v_call: TRBV20-1
j_call: TRBJ1-2
clone_size: once
d_call: .
cdr3_aa: CSLWGAKGYTF
cdr3_nt: TGCAGTCTCTGGGGGGCGAAAGGCTACACCTTC

v_call: TRBV5-6
j_call: TRBJ2-7
clone_size: few
d_call: .
cdr3_aa: CASSLEAGGIDEQYF
cdr3_nt: TGTGCCAGCAGCTTGGAGGCAGGTGGCATCGACGAGCAGTACTTC

v_call: TRBV6-1
j_call: TRBJ1-6
clone_size: .
d_call: TRBD1
cdr3_aa: CASSELGQDNSPLHF
cdr3_nt: TGTGCCAGCAGTGAACTGGGACAGGATAATTCACCCCTCCACTTT

v_call: TRBV3-1
j_call: TRBJ2-1
clone_size: .
d_call: TRBD2
cdr3_aa: CASSPRLATYNEQFF
cdr3_nt: TGTGCCAGCAGCCCGAGACTAGCGACTTACAATGAGCAGTTCTTC

v_call: TRBV29-1
j_call: TRBJ2-1
clone_size: few
d_call: TRBD1
cdr3_aa: CSAGGGTGGYNEQFF
cdr3_nt: TGCAGCGCCGGAGGGGGGACAGGCGGGTACAATGAGCAGTTCTTC

v_call: TRBV6-6
j_call: TRBJ2-3
clone_size: .
d_call: .
cdr3_aa: CASSKGTGTDTQYF
cdr3_nt: TGTGCCAGCAGTAAAGGGACCGGCACAGATACGCAGTATTTT

v_call: TRBV9
j_call: TRBJ1-6
clone_size: .
d_call: TRBD1
cdr3_aa: CASSVGEGALNSPLHF
cdr3_nt: TGTGCCAGCAGCGTAGGCGAGGGGGCCCTAAATTCACCCCTCCACTTT

v_call: TRBV10-3
j_call: TRBJ2-7
clone_size: .
d_call: TRBD2
cdr3_aa: CAISSSSGSSYNEQYF
cdr3_nt: TGTGCCATCAGTAGCTCTAGCGGGAGCTCCTACAATGAGCAGTACTTC

v_call: TRBV7-9
j_call: TRBJ2-1
clone_size: .
d_call: TRBD2
cdr3_aa: CASSVRGLAVYNEQFF
cdr3_nt: TGTGCCAGCAGCGTACGGGGACTAGCGGTCTACAATGAGCAGTTCTTC

v_call: TRBV27
j_call: TRBJ2-7
clone_size: few
d_call: .
cdr3_aa: CASSLSRTATYEQYF
cdr3_nt: TGTGCCAGCAGTTTATCGCGGACAGCTACCTACGAGCAGTACTTC

v_call: TRBV12-5
j_call: TRBJ2-5
clone_size: .
d_call: .
cdr3_aa: CASGLVSRMDDGETQYF
cdr3_nt: TGTGCTAGTGGTTTGGTATCGCGAATGGACGATGGAGAGACCCAGTACTTC

v_call: TRBV20-1
j_call: TRBJ1-2
clone_size: few
d_call: TRBD1
cdr3_aa: CSAGQGGAYGYTF
cdr3_nt: TGCAGTGCTGGACAGGGGGGCGCCTATGGCTACACCTTC

v_call: TRBV7-2
j_call: TRBJ2-7
clone_size: few
d_call: .
cdr3_aa: CASSFLRGDEQYF
cdr3_nt: TGTGCCAGCAGCTTCCTCCGAGGGGACGAGCAGTACTTC

v_call: TRBV21-1
j_call: TRBJ2-7
clone_size: .
d_call: .
cdr3_aa: CAGATGKSFYEQYF
cdr3_nt: TGTGCCGGAGCCACAGGGAAAAGCTTCTACGAGCAGTACTTC

v_call: TRBV27
j_call: TRBJ1-5
clone_size: .
d_call: .
cdr3_aa: CASSSQGRNQPQHF
cdr3_nt: TGTGCCAGCAGTTCACAGGGAAGGAATCAGCCCCAGCATTTT

v_call: TRBV3-1
j_call: TRBJ1-2
clone_size: few
d_call: .
cdr3_aa: CASSPTREMRGYTF
cdr3_nt: TGTGCCAGCAGCCCAACTAGGGAGATGCGTGGCTACACCTTC

v_call: TRBV7-9
j_call: TRBJ2-1
clone_size: .
d_call: TRBD1
cdr3_aa: CASSLAGQGINEQFF
cdr3_nt: TGTGCCAGCAGCTTAGCGGGACAGGGAATCAATGAGCAGTTCTTC

v_call: TRBV6-1
j_call: TRBJ1-4
clone_size: .
d_call: .
cdr3_aa: CASSESVGHGEKLFF
cdr3_nt: TGTGCCAGCAGTGAATCTGTTGGTCACGGCGAAAAACTGTTTTTT

v_call: TRBV11-1
j_call: TRBJ1-1
clone_size: .
d_call: .
cdr3_aa: CASSLVIGDTEAFF
cdr3_nt: TGTGCCAGCAGCTTAGTGATCGGGGACACTGAAGCTTTCTTT

v_call: TRBV5-1
j_call: TRBJ1-1
clone_size: .
d_call: .
cdr3_aa: CASSLDAADTEAFF
cdr3_nt: TGCGCCAGCAGCTTGGATGCAGCGGACACTGAAGCTTTCTTT

v_call: TRBV10-3
j_call: TRBJ2-1
clone_size: .
d_call: .
cdr3_aa: CAISGWGERHEQFF
cdr3_nt: TGTGCCATCAGTGGGTGGGGGGAGAGGCATGAGCAGTTCTTC

v_call: TRBV14
j_call: TRBJ2-1
clone_size: .
d_call: TRBD1
cdr3_aa: CASGQEYNEQFF
cdr3_nt: TGTGCCAGCGGACAGGAGTACAATGAGCAGTTCTTC

v_call: TRBV2
j_call: TRBJ2-6
clone_size: .
d_call: .
cdr3_aa: CASLRGRGGANVLTF
cdr3_nt: TGTGCCAGCCTCCGGGGGCGAGGTGGGGCCAACGTCCTGACTTTC

v_call: TRBV5-6
j_call: TRBJ2-1
clone_size: .
d_call: TRBD2
cdr3_aa: CASSLDLSGRKHNERFF
cdr3_nt: TGTGCCAGCAGCTTGGACCTTAGCGGGAGAAAACACAATGAGCGGTTCTTC

v_call: TRBV2
j_call: TRBJ2-1
clone_size: few
d_call: .
cdr3_aa: CASSASRTPQANEQFF
cdr3_nt: TGTGCCAGCAGTGCTTCCCGGACCCCTCAGGCCAATGAGCAGTTCTTC

v_call: TRBV28
j_call: TRBJ2-3
clone_size: .
d_call: .
cdr3_aa: CASSSPARGRDTQYF
cdr3_nt: TGTGCCAGCAGTTCGCCTGCCAGGGGAAGAGATACGCAGTATTTT

v_call: TRBV20-1
j_call: TRBJ2-7
clone_size: .
d_call: TRBD2
cdr3_aa: CSASIGLAGYEQYF
cdr3_nt: TGCAGTGCTAGCATAGGACTAGCGGGTTACGAGCAGTACTTC